A single sample is the source of the 5 T cell receptor beta chains below, sequenced in a study of T cells in Graves' hyperthyroidism and ophthalmopathy (dated 2019 in TCRdb). Libraries came from multiplex PCR. The sequencer listed for this sample is Illumina HiSeq 2000. The TCR beta CDR3 regions were amplified from the RNA transcripts. The first round of RT-PCR for the TCR CDR3 was performed with the HTBI primer set and the Qiagen OneStep RT-PCR kit. TCRdb handled the public reads itself, with Q25 trimming in fastp and clone calling in MiXCR, and kept productive beta chains. Each CDR3 protein appears once, grouped with its most common genes and DNA. The sample includes 330,000 or so distinct CDR3 sequences, with around 20% observed a single time. Just under 40% of the sample is held by the ten biggest clonotypes. Input material: blood. Receptors originate from a middle-aged man with Graves' ophthalmopathy.

This clonotype was detected many times. This chain links TRBV11-2 with TRBJ2-7, with TRBD1 as a possible D gene (5 bases). The CDR3 covers 14 residues. In germline, CDR1 is SGHAT, CDR2 FQNNGV. Between the trimmed V and J ends, which lost 0 bases and 4 bases, there was a span of 10 bases. CDR3 residues: CASSLESGRYEQYF. The CDR3 DNA reads TGTGCCAGCAGCTTAGAGTCAGGGCGGTACGAGCAGTACTTC.

This clonotype was counted at least ten times. The rearrangement joins TRBV20-1 to TRBJ2-1; weak D call: TRBD2 (5 bases). V lost 0 bases and J 4 bases, leaving 13 bases between the germline ends. The CDR3 totals 15 residues. Germline assignment: CDR1 DFQATT and CDR2 SNEGSKA (reference sequence). In DNA, the CDR3 is TGCAGTGCTAGAGATCACGGCGGGCCTTACAATGAGCAGTTCTTC. It encodes CSARDHGGPYNEQFF.

A word on this clonotype: This may be a read error, as it is one base from a much larger clone. This chain connects TRBV20-1 to TRBJ2-7; D possibly corresponds to TRBD2 (6 bases). CDR1 is DFQATT and CDR2 is SNEGSKA in the germline V gene (reference sequence). CDR3 length equals 14 residues. Written as DNA, the CDR3 is TGCAGTGCCGGAGGGACGGCGGCCTCCTACGAGCGGTACTTC. As protein: CSAGGTAASYERYF.

This clonotype was recorded once. The junction departs from the called germline gene at one end, perhaps through a read error. V and J are TRBV9 and TRBJ2-3; D call uncertain. In germline, CDR1 is SGDLS, CDR2 YYNGEE. The CDR3 runs to 14 residues. DNA for the CDR3: TGTGCCAGCAACGTAGACCACGTTTCGGATACGCAGTATTTT. Translating it yields CASNVDHVSDTQYF.

The sample holds many counts of this clonotype. V usage is TRBV30 and J usage is TRBJ2-1, with D uncertain. Germline V CDR1 and CDR2: GTSNPN, SVGIG (reference sequence). The V and J ends lost 1 base and 13 bases respectively, with 14 bases between them. The CDR3 is 12 residues long. CDR3 in DNA: TGTGCCTGGAGTGATCCACAAGTGTATCAGTTCTTC. Translated: CAWSDPQVYQFF.